The sequence of this TCR beta chain was determined in a study of blood T cell dynamics during melanoma immunotherapy (dated by TCRdb to 2020 to 2021). Describing the broader study: The patients had metastatic melanoma and were given first-line pembrolizumab or nivolumab plus ipilimumab as standard of care in the United Kingdom. The training cohort consisted of consecutive patients, while an additional independent group of patients from the same centre was pooled to form an external validation set. Peripheral T cell receptor repertoires of metastatic melanoma patients were profiled before and after one cycle of checkpoint inhibitor therapy to find early correlates of response. Findings and caveats that apply to the study as a whole: Unlike progressors, patients who went on to achieve disease control showed a bifurcated reorganization of the PBMC repertoire at W3, with either increased clonality or increased diversity. The study could not determine whether the T cell clones driving repertoire changes were melanoma-specific or reflected general immune activation. The relatively small sample size was acknowledged as potentially limiting generalization of the results.

Unmatched junction bases come to 6, with V trimmed by 3 bases and J by 5 bases. The CDR3 runs 15 residues from the cysteine to the phenylalanine. The sequence is cut down to CDR3 DNA, 45 bases in frame from base 1. CDR1 and CDR2 (MDHEN, SYDVKM) derive from the germline V gene. This specimen's time point label, interpreted: week 3, after first cycle of checkpoint inhibitor. Blood samples were collected before treatment (T0) and at week 3 (W3), after the first cycle of checkpoint blockade. Except for a couple of patients with rapid clinical progression, response was assessed 12 weeks after the first infusion by RECIST 1.1; disease control meant complete response, partial response or stable disease. Patients with prior systemic cancer treatment, concomitant immunosuppressant therapy or synchronous other active malignancies were excluded. To track both circulating cells and T cell turnover, TCR beta was sequenced from bulk PBMC as well as from plasma cell-free DNA. Lymphoprep and SepMate tubes were used to isolate PBMC from blood, and red cell lysis was then performed. QIAamp DNA Blood Mini kits were used to extract DNA from PBMC and from sorted T cell subsets.

For every bulk PBMC sample, a fixed 350 ng of DNA was loaded. Following the manufacturer instructions, the immunoSEQ TCRb Assay kit was used to amplify TCR beta CDR3 sequences from genomic DNA. The KAPA Library Quantification Kit for Illumina platforms was used to quantify the pooled libraries by qPCR. Pooled libraries were sequenced on an Illumina NextSeq 500, clustered at roughly 0.6-1.2 pM. For the original study's pipeline: Analysis of the TCR data relied on immunoSEQ ANALYZER and the R LymphoSeq package. A rearrangement efficiency score was calculated as productive divided by the sum of productive and non-productive CDR3 sequences. Clonality was assessed using the Gini coefficient and diversity using the Renyi index at alpha=1, with pairwise comparisons between timepoints within each patient. In LymphoSeq, clonal relatedness was computed with an edit distance of 3 and repertoire similarity was computed with the Bhattacharyya coefficient. To classify response, a linear discriminant analysis based on week-3 changes in clonality and diversity was built with the R MASS and caret packages. TCRdb re-hosts the immuneACCESS table, in-frame sequences only. Its copies lack some clones; in the studies checked, an unresolved V gene accounts for under half of them, and the cause for the rest is not known. The DNA gave D and trimming, while V, J and clone size come from that table. The sample data list roughly 9,700 clones, and about 85% of these were observed just once. The ten largest clones capture 4% of the sample.

About this clone: No cognate antigen has been identified for it. The input lacks base qualities; no much larger clone sits a single base away.

Material: blood, obtained from a patient treated with checkpoint blockade. The receptor was derived from a human donor with melanoma. The V and J segments used are TRBV28 and TRBJ1-5; TRBD1 matches 8 bases in the middle. The nucleotide sequence is given as TGTGCCAGCAGTTTTGTCAGGGGGCCTTATCAGCCCCAGCATTTT. This translates into CASSFVRGPYQPQHF.